These T cell receptor beta chains were read from a single sample in a study of T cell therapy after organ transplantation. No antigen has been assigned to these receptors. Produced via immunoSEQ multiplex PCR; TCRdb's table is partial and in-frame only. Among 3,400 or so clones listed, around 69% were seen once. This sample comprised CD8+ T cells from blood, obtained after autologous CMV-specific T cell therapy. Source of these receptors: a human patient who had received a solid organ transplant and had CMV disease. Some T cells may originate from the graft donor. The CDR3 runs from the conserved cysteine through the conserved F or W. D genes are given only for firm matches. The size entry is marked missing in some rows and otherwise reads once, few, many or a size class.

v_call	clone_size	j_call	d_call	cdr3_aa	cdr3_nt
TRBV4-2	-	TRBJ2-7	-	CASSQDQTSWGEQYF	TGTGCCAGCAGCCAGGATCAGACCTCTTGGGGCGAGCAGTACTTC
TRBV7-8	-	TRBJ1-2	-	CASSPLGGEENYGYTF	TGTGCCAGCAGCCCACTAGGGGGGGAGGAGAACTATGGCTACACCTTC
TRBV7-2	-	TRBJ2-3	TRBD1	CASSLAVQGLRADTQYF	TGTGCCAGCAGCTTAGCGGTACAGGGGTTAAGGGCAGATACGCAGTATTTT
TRBV11-3	-	TRBJ2-7	-	CASSQDQTSWGEQYF	TGTGCCAGCAGCCAGGATCAGACCTCTTGGGGCGAGCAGTACTTC
TRBV15	-	TRBJ2-5	-	CATSRVPDGGRTQYF	TGTGCCACCAGCAGAGTCCCGGACGGTGGGAGGACCCAGTACTTC
TRBV5-1	-	TRBJ2-1	-	CASSSRTASNEQFF	TGCGCCAGCAGCTCGCGGACAGCCAGCAATGAGCAGTTCTTC
TRBV5-1	-	TRBJ2-3	TRBD1	CASIPGQKGDTQYF	TGCGCCAGCATTCCGGGACAGAAGGGAGATACGCAGTATTTT
TRBV27	-	TRBJ2-1	TRBD2	CASSFDREGAYNEQFF	TGTGCCAGCAGTTTTGATCGGGAGGGAGCCTACAATGAGCAGTTCTTC
TRBV7-8	-	TRBJ1-5	-	CASSATVSNQPQHF	TGTGCCAGCAGCGCGACGGTGAGCAATCAGCCCCAGCATTTT
TRBV5-6	-	TRBJ2-5	TRBD1	CASSPWTGLETQYF	TGTGCCAGCAGCCCCTGGACAGGGTTGGAGACCCAGTACTTC
TRBV5-1	medium-sized	TRBJ2-4	-	CASSLQAENIQYF	TGCGCCAGCAGCCTGCAGGCAGAAAACATTCAGTACTTC
TRBV27	-	TRBJ2-7	-	CASSHSLSTSYEQYF	TGTGCCAGCAGCCATAGCCTTTCGACCTCCTACGAGCAGTACTTC
TRBV27	-	TRBJ2-2	-	CASSKLGSTGELFF	TGTGCCAGCAGTAAACTGGGGAGCACCGGGGAGCTGTTTTTT
TRBV5-6	-	TRBJ2-3	-	CASSFGGTDTQYF	TGTGCCAGCAGCTTTGGCGGCACAGATACGCAGTATTTT
TRBV27	medium-sized	TRBJ1-5	-	CASGPAGGGNQPQHF	TGTGCCAGCGGACCCGCTGGGGGGGGCAATCAGCCCCAGCATTTT
TRBV6-6	few	TRBJ2-3	-	CASSYSGESDTQYF	TGTGCCAGCAGTTACTCGGGGGAATCGGATACGCAGTATTTT
TRBV13	medium-sized	TRBJ1-1	TRBD1	CASSSDRANTEAFF	TGTGCCAGCAGCTCCGACAGGGCGAACACTGAAGCTTTCTTT
TRBV27	-	TRBJ2-7	TRBD2	CASSSPRTSGSYEQYF	TGTGCCAGCAGTTCGCCTAGGACTAGCGGGAGCTACGAGCAGTACTTC
TRBV6-5	-	TRBJ2-3	-	CASNKGESDTQYF	TGTGCCAGCAATAAAGGGGAGTCAGATACGCAGTATTTT
TRBV4-1	-	TRBJ1-2	TRBD1	CASRPNEQGAPGYTF	TGCGCCAGCAGACCTAACGAACAGGGGGCGCCGGGCTACACCTTC
TRBV7-2	once	TRBJ2-1	-	CASSPGPGGLSIF	TGTGCCAGCAGCCCCGGTCCCGGGGGCCTGAGTATCTTC
TRBV6-6	-	TRBJ2-7	-	CASSYRDYEQYF	TGTGCCAGCAGTTATAGGGACTACGAGCAGTACTTC
TRBV6-5	-	TRBJ2-3	TRBD2	CASTWTSLSTDTQYF	TGTGCCAGCACCTGGACTAGCCTTAGCACAGATACGCAGTATTTT
TRBV19	-	TRBJ2-7	TRBD1	CASSTAGTGFYEQYF	TGTGCCAGTAGTACCGCCGGGACAGGGTTTTACGAGCAGTACTTC
TRBV7-9	once	TRBJ2-1	-	CASSSSGTDNEQFF	TGTGCCAGCAGCTCCTCCGGGACCGACAATGAGCAGTTCTTC
TRBV13	-	TRBJ2-3	-	CASSSSGESGTDTQYF	TGTGCCAGCAGCTCCTCGGGTGAGAGTGGCACAGATACGCAGTATTTT
TRBV6-1	-	TRBJ2-5	-	CASSPGPDKETQYF	TGTGCCAGCAGTCCGGGGCCGGATAAGGAGACCCAGTACTTC